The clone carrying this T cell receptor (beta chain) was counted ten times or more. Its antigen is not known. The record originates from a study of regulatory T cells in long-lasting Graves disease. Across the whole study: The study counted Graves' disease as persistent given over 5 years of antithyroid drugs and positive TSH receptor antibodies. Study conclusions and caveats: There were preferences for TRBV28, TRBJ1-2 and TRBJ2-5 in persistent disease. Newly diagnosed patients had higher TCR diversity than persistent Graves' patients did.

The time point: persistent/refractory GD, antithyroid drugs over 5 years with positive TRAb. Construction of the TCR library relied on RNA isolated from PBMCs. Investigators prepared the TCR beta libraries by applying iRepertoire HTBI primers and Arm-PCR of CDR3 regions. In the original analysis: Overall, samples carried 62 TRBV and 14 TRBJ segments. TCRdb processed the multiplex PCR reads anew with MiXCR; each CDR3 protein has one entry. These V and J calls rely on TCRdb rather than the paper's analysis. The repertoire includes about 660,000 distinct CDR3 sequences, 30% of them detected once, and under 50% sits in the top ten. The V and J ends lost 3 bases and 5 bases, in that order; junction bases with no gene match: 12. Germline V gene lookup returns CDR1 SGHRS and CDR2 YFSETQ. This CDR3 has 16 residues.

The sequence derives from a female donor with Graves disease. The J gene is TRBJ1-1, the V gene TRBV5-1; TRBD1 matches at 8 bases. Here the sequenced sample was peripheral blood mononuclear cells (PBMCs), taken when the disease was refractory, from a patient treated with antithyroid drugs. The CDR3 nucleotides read TGCGCCAGCAGCTACGGACAGGGAGGGGTTGGGACTGAAGCTTTCTTT. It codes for CASSYGQGGVGTEAFF.